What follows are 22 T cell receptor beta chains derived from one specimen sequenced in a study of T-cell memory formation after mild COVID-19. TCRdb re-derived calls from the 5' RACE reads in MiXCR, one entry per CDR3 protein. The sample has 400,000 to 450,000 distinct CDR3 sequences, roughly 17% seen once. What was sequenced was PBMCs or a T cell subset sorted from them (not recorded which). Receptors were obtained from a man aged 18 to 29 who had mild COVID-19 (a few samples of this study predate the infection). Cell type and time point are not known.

The CDR3 DNA reads as TGTGCCAGCAGTTACACAGGGGCGCGGACCCCGCAACCCCAGCATTTT. This gives the protein CASSYTGARTPQPQHF. The chain joins TRBV6-2 or TRBV6-3 to TRBJ1-5; TRBD1 matches at 7 bases. The CDR3 is 16 amino acids. Germline V gives CDR1 MNHEY, CDR2 SVGEGT. With V trimmed by 2 bases and J by 10 bases, 14 bases remained unmatched.

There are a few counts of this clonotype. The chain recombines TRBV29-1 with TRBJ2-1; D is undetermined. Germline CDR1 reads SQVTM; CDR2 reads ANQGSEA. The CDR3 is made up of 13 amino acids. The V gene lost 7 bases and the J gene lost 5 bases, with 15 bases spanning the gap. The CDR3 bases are TGCAGCGGGCGTTCGGATCCGAACAATGAGCAGTTCTTC. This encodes CSGRSDPNNEQFF.

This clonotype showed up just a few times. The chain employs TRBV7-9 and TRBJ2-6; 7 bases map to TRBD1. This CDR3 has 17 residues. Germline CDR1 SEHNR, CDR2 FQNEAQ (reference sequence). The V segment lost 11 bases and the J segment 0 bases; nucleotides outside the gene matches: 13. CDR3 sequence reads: CAAARGISISGANVLTF. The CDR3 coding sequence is TGTGCCGCCGCCAGGGGGATCTCAATCTCTGGGGCCAACGTCCTGACTTTC.

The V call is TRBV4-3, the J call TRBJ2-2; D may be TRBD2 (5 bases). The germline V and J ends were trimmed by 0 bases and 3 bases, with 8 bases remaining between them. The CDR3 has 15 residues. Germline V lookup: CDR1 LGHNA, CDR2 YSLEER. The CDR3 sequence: CASSQDSEDTGELFF. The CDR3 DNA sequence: TGCGCCAGCAGCCAAGATAGCGAGGACACCGGGGAGCTGTTTTTT.

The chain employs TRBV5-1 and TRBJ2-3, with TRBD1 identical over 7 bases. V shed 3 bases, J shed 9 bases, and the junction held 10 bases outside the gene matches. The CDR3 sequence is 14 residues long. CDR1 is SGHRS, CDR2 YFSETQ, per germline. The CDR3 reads CASSWGEQGSTQYF. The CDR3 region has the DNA TGCGCCAGCAGCTGGGGAGAACAGGGGAGCACGCAGTATTTT.

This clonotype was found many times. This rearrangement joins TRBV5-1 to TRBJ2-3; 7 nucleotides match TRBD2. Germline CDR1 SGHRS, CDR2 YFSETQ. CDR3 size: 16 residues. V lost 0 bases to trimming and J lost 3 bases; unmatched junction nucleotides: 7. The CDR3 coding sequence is TGCGCCAGCAGCTTGGAACAGCGGGGTGGGACAGATACGCAGTATTTT. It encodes CASSLEQRGGTDTQYF.

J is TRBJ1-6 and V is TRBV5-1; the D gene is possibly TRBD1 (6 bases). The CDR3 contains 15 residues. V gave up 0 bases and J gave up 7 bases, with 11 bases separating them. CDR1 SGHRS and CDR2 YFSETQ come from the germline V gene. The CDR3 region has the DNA TGCGCCAGCAGCTTGGTGGGGGCCGCGAATTCACCCCTCCACTTT. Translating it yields CASSLVGAANSPLHF.

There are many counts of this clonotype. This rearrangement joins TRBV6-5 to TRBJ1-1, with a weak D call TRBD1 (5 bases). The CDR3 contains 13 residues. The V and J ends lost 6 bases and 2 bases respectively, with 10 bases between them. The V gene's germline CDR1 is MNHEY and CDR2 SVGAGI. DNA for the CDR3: TGTGCCAGCAGACGACAGTTAAACACTGAAGCTTTCTTT. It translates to CASRRQLNTEAFF.

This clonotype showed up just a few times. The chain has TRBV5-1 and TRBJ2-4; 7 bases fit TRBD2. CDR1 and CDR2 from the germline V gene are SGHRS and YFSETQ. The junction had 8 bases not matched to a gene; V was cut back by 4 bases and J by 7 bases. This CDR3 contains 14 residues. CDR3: CASSPSGRGNIQYF. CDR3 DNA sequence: TGCGCCAGCAGCCCTAGCGGAAGGGGCAACATTCAGTACTTC.

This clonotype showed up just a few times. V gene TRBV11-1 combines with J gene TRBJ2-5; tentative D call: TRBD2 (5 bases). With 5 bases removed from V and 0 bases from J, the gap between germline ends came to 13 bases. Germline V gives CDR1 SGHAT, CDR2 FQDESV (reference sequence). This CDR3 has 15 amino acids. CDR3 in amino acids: CASSPGGTYQETQYF. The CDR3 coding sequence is TGTGCCAGCAGCCCTGGAGGTACTTACCAAGAGACCCAGTACTTC.

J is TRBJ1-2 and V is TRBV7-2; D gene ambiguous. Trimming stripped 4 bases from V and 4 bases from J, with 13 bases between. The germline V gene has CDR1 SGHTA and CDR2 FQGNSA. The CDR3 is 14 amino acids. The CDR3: CASSSPAISYGYTF. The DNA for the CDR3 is TGTGCCAGCAGCTCCCCGGCGATAAGCTATGGCTACACCTTC.

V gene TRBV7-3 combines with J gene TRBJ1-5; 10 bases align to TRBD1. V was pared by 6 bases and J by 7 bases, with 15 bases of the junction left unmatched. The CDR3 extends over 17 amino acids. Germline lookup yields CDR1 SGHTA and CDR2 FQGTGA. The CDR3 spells CASRKGTWTGGIQPQHF. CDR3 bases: TGTGCCAGCAGAAAGGGTACTTGGACAGGGGGTATACAGCCCCAGCATTTT.

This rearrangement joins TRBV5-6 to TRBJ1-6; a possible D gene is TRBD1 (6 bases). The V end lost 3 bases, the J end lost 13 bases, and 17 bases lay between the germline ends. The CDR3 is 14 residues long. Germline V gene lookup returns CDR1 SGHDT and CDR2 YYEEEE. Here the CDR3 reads CASSWSRGVSPLHF. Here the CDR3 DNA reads TGTGCCAGCAGCTGGTCGAGGGGGGTATCGCCCCTCCACTTT.

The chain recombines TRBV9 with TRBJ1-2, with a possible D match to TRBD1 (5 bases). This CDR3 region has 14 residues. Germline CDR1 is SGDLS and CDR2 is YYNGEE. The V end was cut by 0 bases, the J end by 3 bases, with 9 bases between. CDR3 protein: CASSVGGGDYGYTF. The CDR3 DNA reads TGTGCCAGCAGCGTAGGCGGGGGGGACTATGGCTACACCTTC.

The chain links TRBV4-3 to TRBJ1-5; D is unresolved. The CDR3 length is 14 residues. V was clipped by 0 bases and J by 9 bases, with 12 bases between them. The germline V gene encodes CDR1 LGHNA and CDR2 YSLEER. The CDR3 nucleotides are TGCGCCAGCAGCCAAGATCCAACCTTGAGGCCCCAGCATTTT. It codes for CASSQDPTLRPQHF.

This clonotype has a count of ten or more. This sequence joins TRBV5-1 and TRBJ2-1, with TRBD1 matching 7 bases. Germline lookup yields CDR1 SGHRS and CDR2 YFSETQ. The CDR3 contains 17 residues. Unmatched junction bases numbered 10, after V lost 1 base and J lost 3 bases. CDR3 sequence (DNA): TGCGCCAGCAGCTTGAGTCCGACAGGGATTAACTACAATGAGCAGTTCTTC. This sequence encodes CASSLSPTGINYNEQFF.

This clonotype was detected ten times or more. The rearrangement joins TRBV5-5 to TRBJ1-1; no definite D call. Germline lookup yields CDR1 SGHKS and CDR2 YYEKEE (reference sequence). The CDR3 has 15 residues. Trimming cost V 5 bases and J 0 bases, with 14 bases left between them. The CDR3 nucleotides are TGTGCCAGCAGAACGTTGGGGAGCATGAACACTGAAGCTTTCTTT. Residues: CASRTLGSMNTEAFF.

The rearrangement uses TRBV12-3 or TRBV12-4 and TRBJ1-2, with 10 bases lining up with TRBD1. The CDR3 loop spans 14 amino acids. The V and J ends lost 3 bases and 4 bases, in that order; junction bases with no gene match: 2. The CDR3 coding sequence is TGTGCCAGCAGTTTGACAGGGGGCAGCTATGGCTACACCTTC. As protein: CASSLTGGSYGYTF.

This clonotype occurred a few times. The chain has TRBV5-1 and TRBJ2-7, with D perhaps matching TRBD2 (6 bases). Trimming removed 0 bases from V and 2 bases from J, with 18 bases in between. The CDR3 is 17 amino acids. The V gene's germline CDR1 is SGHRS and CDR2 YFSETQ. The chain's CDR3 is CASSLAGVGGSAYEQYF. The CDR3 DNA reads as TGCGCCAGCAGCTTGGCGGGAGTAGGAGGCTCTGCCTACGAGCAGTACTTC.

The CDR3 region has the DNA TGTGCCAGCAGCTTAGCCCCGGGACAGGGGCCCGATGGCTACACCTTC. Residues: CASSLAPGQGPDGYTF. The chain employs TRBV7-2 and TRBJ1-2; 10 nucleotides match TRBD1. V dropped 0 bases and J dropped 6; count of bases not matched to a gene: 7. The CDR3 runs 16 residues. Germline CDR1 is SGHTA and CDR2 is FQGNSA.

The CDR3 is CASSLQGGPGNTDTQYF. The CDR3, as DNA: TGTGCCAGCAGCTTACAAGGAGGGCCGGGAAACACAGATACGCAGTATTTT. This chain connects TRBV7-2 to TRBJ2-3, with D maybe TRBD2 (6 bases). Germline CDR1 is SGHTA and CDR2 is FQGNSA. Between the trimmed V and J ends, which lost 2 bases and 2 bases, there was a span of 17 bases. This CDR3 contains 17 residues. Together with reference TRBV7-2 and TRBJ2-3, the CDR3 gives the full variable domain: GAGVSQSPSNKVTEKGKDVELRCDPISGHTALYWYRQSLGQGLEFLIYFQGNSAPDKSGLPSDRFSAERTGGSVSTLTIQRTQQEDSAVYLCASSLQGGPGNTDTQYFGPGTRLTVL.

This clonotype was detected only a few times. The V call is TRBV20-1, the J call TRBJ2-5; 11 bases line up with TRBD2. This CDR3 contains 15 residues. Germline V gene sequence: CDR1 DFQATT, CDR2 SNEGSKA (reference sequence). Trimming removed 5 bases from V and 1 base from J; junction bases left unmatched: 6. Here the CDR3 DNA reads TGCAGTGCTGGTTCTAGCGGGGGGCTCCAAGAGACCCAGTACTTC. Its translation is CSAGSSGGLQETQYF.